This T cell receptor beta chain was obtained from a study of T cells after yellow fever vaccination. General study findings and limits: The booster response re-showed most primary clones: over 95% CD4, more than 70% CD8.

From the 5' RACE reads, TCRdb called clonotypes with MiXCR, one entry per CDR3 protein. This sample carries 300,000 to 400,000 distinct CDR3 sequences, 12% of them seen once, and the ten largest clones take 2.5% to 4%. This clonotype has more than one count but fewer than ten. The antigen is not known. The sequence derives from a man in his late teens or twenties who received the YFV17D yellow fever vaccine. The sequencing here drew on CD4+ T cells sorted from PBMCs, taken 15 days after the yellow fever booster vaccination.

The CDR3 nucleotides are TGTGCCAGCAGTTCCCTCCTAGCGGGCGCGGAGACCCAGTACTTC. Its translation: CASSSLLAGAETQYF. The chain has TRBV27 and TRBJ2-5, with 8 bases fitting TRBD2. This CDR3 spans 15 amino acids. The V segment lost 4 bases and the J segment 5 bases; nucleotides outside the gene matches: 9. CDR1 is MNHEY and CDR2 is SMNVEV in the germline V gene (reference sequence).